Sequencing of this TCR beta chain was carried out in a study of beta chain features in type 1 diabetes. Study-wide findings and caveats: All four CD4+ subsets from Type 1 diabetes patients carried moderately but significantly shorter TCRB CDR3s. VDJ junctions in type 1 diabetes patients carried more deletions and fewer insertions. The study left unresolved whether HLA type influences TCRB rearrangement.

In the case of this clone: Its cognate antigen is unknown.

The J segment lost 5 bases and the V segment lost 4 bases, leaving 7 bases of the junction unmatched. CDR1 is SEHNR, CDR2 FQNEAQ, per germline (reference sequence). There are 16 residues in the CDR3. All of the isolated RNA was reverse transcribed, so expressed TCRB transcripts were sequenced. TCRdb's table, derived via immunoSEQ multiplex PCR, lists solely in-frame clones and lacks some. Of approximately 280,000 clones in the sample, about 15% are singletons; the top ten hold roughly 0.015%. The genes are TRBV7-9 and TRBJ2-5, with TRBD2 identical over 13 bases. The TCR comes from a man younger than 30 with type 1 diabetes. Input material: naive CD4+ T cells from blood. The CDR3 DNA reads TGTGCCAGCAGCTCGACTAGCGGGGGGCGGCGGGAGACCCAGTACTTC. It codes for CASSSTSGGRRETQYF.